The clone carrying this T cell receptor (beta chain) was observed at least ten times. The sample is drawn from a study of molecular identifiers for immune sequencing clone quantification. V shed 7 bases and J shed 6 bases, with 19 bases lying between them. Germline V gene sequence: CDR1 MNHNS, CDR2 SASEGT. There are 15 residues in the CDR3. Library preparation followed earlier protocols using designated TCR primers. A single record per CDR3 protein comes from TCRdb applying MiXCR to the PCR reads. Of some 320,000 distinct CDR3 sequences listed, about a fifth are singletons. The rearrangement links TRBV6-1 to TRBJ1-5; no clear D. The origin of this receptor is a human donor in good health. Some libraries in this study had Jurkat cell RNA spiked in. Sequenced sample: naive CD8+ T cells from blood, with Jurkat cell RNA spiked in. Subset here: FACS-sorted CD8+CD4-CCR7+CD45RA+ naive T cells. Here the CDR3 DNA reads TGTGCCAGCACTGGCGTTGACGGATGGGGTCAGCCCCAGCATTTT. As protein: CASTGVDGWGQPQHF.